The T cell receptor beta chain described here comes from a study of PD-L1 blockade in urothelial cancer. As for the study in general: Samples came from 3 weeks, at the second dose, and 6 weeks into treatment. There were a median of roughly 140,000 T cells in blood samples. Study findings and constraints: Lower than median blood TCR clonality before treatment predicted better survival.

With respect to this clone: Its antigen is unknown.

Only in-frame clones appear in the TCRdb table, and some are missing; sequencing was by immunoSEQ multiplex PCR. The data show nearly 50,000 clones, approximately 78% seen once. Time point in this sample: peripheral blood 6 weeks after treatment start. Each patient supplied 1 to 8 pretreatment and on-treatment samples. From germline, CDR1 is LGHNT and CDR2 FRNRAP. CDR3 length: 18 amino acids. Trimming stripped 6 bases from V and 4 bases from J, with 27 bases between. This clonotype was sampled from a man aged 65-85 years with urothelial cancer. This specimen was PBMCs, taken around atezolizumab (anti-PD-L1) treatment. The chain links TRBV12-5 to TRBJ1-1, with TRBD1 as a possible D gene (5 bases). This CDR3 reads CASGFGRALRGGGTEAFF. The CDR3 coding sequence is TGTGCTAGTGGGTTTGGTAGGGCCCTGCGGGGTGGGGGCACTGAAGCTTTCTTT.